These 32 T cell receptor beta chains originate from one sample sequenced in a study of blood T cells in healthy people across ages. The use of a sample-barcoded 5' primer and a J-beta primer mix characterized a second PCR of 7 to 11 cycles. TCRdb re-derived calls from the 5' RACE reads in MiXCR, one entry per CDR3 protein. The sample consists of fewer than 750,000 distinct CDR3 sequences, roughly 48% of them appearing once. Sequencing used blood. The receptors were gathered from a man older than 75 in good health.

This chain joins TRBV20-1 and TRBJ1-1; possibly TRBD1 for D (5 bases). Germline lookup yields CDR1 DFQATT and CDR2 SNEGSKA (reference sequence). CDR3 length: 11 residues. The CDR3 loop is CGTGMGAEAFF. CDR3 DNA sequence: TGCGGAACCGGAATGGGGGCTGAAGCTTTCTTT.

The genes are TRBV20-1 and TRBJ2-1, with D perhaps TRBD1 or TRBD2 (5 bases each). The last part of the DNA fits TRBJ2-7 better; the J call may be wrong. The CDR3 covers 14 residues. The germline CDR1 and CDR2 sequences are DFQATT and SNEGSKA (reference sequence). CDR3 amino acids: CSWGSGSQKNEQYF. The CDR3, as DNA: TGCAGTTGGGGGTCGGGTAGCCAGAAGAATGAGCAGTACTTC.

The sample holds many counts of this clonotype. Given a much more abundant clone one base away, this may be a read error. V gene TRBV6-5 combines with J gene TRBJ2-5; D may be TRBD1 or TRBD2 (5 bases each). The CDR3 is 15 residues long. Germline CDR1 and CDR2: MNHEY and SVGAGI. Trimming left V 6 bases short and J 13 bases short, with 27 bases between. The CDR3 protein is CASSGGGVDGTIPYF. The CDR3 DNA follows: TGTGCCAGCAGCGGCGGTGGGGTAGACGGGACGATTCCGTACTTC.

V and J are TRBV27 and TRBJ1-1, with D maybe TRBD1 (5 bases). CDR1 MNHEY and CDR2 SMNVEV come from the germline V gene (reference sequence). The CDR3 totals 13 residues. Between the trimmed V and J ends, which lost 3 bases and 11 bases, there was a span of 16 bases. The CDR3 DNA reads TGTGCCAGCAGTTTGCTACCGTCCGGGGGTGCTTTCTTT. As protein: CASSLLPSGGAFF.

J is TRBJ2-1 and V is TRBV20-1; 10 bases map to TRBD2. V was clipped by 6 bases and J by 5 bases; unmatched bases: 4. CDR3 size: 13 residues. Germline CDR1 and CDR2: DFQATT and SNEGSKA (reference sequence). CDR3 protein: CSASGRVNNEQFF. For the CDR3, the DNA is TGCAGTGCAAGCGGGAGGGTTAACAATGAGCAGTTCTTC.

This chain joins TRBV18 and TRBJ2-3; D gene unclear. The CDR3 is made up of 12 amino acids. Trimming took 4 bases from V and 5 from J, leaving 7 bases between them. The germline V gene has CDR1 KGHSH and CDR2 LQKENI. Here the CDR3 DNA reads TGTGCCAGCTCACTCAAACAAGATACGCAGTATTTT. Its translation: CASSLKQDTQYF.

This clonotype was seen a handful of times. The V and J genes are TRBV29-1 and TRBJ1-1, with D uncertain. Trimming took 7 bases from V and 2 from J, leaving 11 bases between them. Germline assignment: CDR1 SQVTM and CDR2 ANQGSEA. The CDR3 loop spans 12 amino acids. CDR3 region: CSGGPTNTEAFF. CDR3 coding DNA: TGCAGCGGAGGACCTACTAACACTGAAGCTTTCTTT.

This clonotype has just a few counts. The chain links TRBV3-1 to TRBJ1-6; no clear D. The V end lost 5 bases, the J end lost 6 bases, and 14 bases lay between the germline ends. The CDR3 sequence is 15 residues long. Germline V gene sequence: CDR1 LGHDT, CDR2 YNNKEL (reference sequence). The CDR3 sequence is CASSSLRGGNSPLHF. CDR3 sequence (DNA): TGTGCCAGCAGCTCCCTCCGGGGTGGTAATTCACCCCTCCACTTT.

The CDR3 DNA sequence: TGTGCCAGCAGTTCGAATGGGGGGGCCCACAATGAGCAGTTCTTC. Its translation: CASSSNGGAHNEQFF. This sequence joins TRBV28 and TRBJ2-1, with a tentative D call TRBD2 (7 bases). The CDR3 length is 15 residues. Germline CDR1 and CDR2: MDHEN and SYDVKM. V dropped 4 bases and J dropped 5 bases, with 15 bases sitting between them.

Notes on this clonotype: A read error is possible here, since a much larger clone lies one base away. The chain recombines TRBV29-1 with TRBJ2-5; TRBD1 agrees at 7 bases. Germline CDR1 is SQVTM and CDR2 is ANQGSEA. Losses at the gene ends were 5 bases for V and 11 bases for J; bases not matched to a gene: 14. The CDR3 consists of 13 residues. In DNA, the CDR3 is TGCAGCGTTAAACGACAGGGTGAAAATGAGCAGTACTTC. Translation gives CSVKRQGENEQYF.

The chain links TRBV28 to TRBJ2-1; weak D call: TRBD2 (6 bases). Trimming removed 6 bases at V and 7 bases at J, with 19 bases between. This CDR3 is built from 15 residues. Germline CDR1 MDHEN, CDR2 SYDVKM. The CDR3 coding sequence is TGTGCCAGCAGCTTAAAAGCGGGTGGGAGGAATGAGCAGTTCTTC. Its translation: CASSLKAGGRNEQFF.

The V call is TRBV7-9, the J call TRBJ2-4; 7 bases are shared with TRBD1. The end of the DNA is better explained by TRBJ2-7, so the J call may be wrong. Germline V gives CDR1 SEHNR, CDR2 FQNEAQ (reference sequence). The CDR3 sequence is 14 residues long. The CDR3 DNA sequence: TGTGCCAGCAGTGGGACAGAAAGGGGCTACGAGCAGTACTTC. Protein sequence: CASSGTERGYEQYF.

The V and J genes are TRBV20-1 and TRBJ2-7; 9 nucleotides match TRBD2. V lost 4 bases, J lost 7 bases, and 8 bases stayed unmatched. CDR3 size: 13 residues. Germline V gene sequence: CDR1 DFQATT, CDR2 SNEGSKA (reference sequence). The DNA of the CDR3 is TGCAGTGCTATACGACTAGCGGAGGGAGAGCAGTACTTC. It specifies CSAIRLAEGEQYF.

The CDR3 sequence: CAISESQETQYF. The CDR3 bases are TGTGCCATCAGTGAGAGCCAAGAGACCCAGTACTTC. The J gene is TRBJ2-5, the V gene TRBV10-3, with D hard to call. V gave up 2 bases and J gave up 1 base, with 2 bases separating them. Germline V gene sequence: CDR1 ENHRY, CDR2 SYGVKD. The CDR3 runs to 12 residues.

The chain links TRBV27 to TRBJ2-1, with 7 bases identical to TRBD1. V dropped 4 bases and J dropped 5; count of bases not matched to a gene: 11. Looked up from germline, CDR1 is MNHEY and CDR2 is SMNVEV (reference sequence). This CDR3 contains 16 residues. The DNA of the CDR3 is TGTGCCAGCAGTTCCGGGACCCCCAGGGGGAACAATGAGCAGTTCTTC. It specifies CASSSGTPRGNNEQFF.

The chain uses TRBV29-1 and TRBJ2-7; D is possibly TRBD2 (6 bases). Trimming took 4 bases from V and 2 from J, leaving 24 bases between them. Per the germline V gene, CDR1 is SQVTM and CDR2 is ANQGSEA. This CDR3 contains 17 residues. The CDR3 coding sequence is TGCAGCGTTGCTCCATTGGGAACAGGAGGGCGGACCTACGAGCAGTACTTC. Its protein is CSVAPLGTGGRTYEQYF.

The CDR3 loop reads CASSPGRFNEQFF. The CDR3 DNA reads as TGTGCCAGCAGTCCGGGACGGTTCAATGAGCAGTTCTTC. The V and J genes are TRBV2 and TRBJ2-1; D possibly matches TRBD1 or TRBD2 (5 bases each). The V end was cut by 5 bases, the J end by 6 bases, with 11 bases between. The CDR3 loop spans 13 amino acids. Looked up from germline, CDR1 is SNHLY and CDR2 is FYNNEI.

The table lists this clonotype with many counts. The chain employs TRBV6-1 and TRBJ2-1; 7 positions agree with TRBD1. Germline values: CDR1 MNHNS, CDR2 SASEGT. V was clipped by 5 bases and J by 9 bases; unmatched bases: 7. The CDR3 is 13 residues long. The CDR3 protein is CASSTTGLGEQFF. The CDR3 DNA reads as TGTGCCAGCAGTACGACAGGGTTGGGTGAGCAGTTCTTC.

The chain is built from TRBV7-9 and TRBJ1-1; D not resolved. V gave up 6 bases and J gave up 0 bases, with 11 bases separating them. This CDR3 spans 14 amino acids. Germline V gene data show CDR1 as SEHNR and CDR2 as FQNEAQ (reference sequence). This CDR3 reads CASRRDTLNTEAFF. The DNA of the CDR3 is TGTGCCAGCAGACGTGACACCCTGAACACTGAAGCTTTCTTT.

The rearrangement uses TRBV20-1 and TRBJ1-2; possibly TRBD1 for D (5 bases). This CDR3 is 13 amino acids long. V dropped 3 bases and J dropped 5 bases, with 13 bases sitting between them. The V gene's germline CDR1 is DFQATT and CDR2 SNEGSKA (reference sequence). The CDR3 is CSASDSAEYGYTF. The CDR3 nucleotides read TGCAGTGCTAGTGACAGCGCGGAATATGGCTACACCTTC.

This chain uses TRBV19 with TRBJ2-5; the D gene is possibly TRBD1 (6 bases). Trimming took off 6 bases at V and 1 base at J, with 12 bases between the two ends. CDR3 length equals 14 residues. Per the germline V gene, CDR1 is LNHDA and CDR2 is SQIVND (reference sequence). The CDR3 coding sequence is TGTGCCAGTAGAGCACCGGACAGCCAAGAGACCCAGTACTTC. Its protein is CASRAPDSQETQYF.

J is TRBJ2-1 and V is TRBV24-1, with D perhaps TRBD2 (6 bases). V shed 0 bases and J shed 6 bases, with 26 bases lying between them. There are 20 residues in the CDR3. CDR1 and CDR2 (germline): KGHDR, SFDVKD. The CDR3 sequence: CATSDLQKGDGRPELNEQFF. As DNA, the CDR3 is TGTGCCACCAGTGATTTGCAAAAAGGGGACGGGAGACCCGAGCTCAATGAGCAGTTCTTC.

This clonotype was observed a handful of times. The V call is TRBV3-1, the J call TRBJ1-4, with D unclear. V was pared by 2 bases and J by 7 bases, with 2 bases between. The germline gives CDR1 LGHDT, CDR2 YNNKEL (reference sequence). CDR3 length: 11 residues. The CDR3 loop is CASSQFEKLFF. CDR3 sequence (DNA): TGTGCCAGCAGCCAATTTGAAAAACTGTTTTTT.

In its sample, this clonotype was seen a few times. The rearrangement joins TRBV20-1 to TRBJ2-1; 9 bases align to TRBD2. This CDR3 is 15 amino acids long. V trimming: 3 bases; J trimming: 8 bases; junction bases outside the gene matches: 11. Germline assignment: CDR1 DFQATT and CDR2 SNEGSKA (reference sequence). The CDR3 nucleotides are TGCAGTGCTAGTTTGTCGGCGGGAGGGCCGCATGAGCAGTTCTTC. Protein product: CSASLSAGGPHEQFF.

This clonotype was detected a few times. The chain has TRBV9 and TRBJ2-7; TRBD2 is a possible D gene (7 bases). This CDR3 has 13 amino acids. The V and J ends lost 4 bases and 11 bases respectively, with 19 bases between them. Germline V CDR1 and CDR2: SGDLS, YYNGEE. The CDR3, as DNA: TGTGCCAGCAGCCCGGAGGCGGGGGCTAGGAAGTACTTC. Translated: CASSPEAGARKYF.

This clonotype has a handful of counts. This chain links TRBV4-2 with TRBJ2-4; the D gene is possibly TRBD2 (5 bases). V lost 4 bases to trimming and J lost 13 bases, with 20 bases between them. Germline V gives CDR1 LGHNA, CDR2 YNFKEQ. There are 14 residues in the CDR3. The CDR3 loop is CASSLGRSAWEQYF. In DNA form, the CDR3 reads TGTGCCAGCAGCCTGGGCCGATCGGCGTGGGAGCAGTACTTC.

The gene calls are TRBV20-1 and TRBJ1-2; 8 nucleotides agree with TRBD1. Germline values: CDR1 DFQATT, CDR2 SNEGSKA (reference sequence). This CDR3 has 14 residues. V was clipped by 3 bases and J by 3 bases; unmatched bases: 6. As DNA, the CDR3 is TGCAGTGCTAGCACCGGACAGGGTTACTATGGCTACACCTTC. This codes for CSASTGQGYYGYTF.

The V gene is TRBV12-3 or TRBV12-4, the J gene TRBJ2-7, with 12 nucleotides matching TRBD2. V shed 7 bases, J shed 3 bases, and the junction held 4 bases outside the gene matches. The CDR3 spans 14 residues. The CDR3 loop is CASTRTSGNYEQYF. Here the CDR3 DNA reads TGTGCCAGCACCCGGACTAGCGGGAACTACGAGCAGTACTTC.

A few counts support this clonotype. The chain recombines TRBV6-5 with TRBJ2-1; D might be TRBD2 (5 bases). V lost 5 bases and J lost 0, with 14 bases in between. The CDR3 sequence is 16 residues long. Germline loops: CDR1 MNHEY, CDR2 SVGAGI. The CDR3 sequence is CASSTRLALSYNEQFF. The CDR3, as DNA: TGTGCCAGCAGTACTAGACTGGCCCTCTCCTACAATGAGCAGTTCTTC.

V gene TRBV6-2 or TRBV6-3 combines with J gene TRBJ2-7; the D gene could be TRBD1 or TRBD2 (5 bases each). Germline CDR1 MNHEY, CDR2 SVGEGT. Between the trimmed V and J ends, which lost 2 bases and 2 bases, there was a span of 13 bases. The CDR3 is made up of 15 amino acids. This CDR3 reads CASSYPERDPYEQYF. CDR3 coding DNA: TGTGCCAGCAGTTACCCGGAGAGGGACCCCTACGAGCAGTACTTC.

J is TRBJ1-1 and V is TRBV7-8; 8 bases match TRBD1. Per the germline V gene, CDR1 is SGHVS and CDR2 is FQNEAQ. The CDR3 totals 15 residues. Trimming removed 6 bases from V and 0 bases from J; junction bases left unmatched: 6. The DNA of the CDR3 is TGTGCCAGCAGGTCAGGACAGGGCATGAACACTGAAGCTTTCTTT. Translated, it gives CASRSGQGMNTEAFF.

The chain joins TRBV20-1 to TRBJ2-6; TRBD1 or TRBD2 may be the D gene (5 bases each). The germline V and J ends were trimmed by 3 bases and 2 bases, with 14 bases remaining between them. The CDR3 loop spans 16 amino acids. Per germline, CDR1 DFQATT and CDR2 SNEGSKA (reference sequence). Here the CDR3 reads CSASPPGGAGANVLTF. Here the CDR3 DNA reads TGCAGTGCTAGTCCCCCTGGGGGAGCTGGGGCCAACGTCCTGACTTTC.